This TCR beta chain originates from a study of blood T cell repertoires in COVID-19. Study overall: Whether acute or convalescent, the COVID-19 samples came from the United States, Italy and Spain. Sources were T cells, B-cell-depleted T cells, or PBMCs; the material itself was cDNA or gDNA.

Original handling: Nucleated cell counts were estimated from reference gene primer amplification. The table came from immunoSEQ multiplex PCR; TCRdb's copy has only in-frame clones and leaves some out. V and J calls and clone size come straight from that table; D and trimming were deduced from the DNA. Of roughly 190,000 clones listed, roughly 80% are singletons. The V gene's germline CDR1 is MNHEY and CDR2 SVGEGT. This CDR3 has 14 residues. V was trimmed by 5 bases and J by 5 bases, leaving 13 bases between them. The V gene is TRBV6-2 or TRBV6-3, the J gene TRBJ1-5; the D gene is possibly TRBD1 (5 bases). Input material: peripheral blood. The TCR originated in a woman aged 45 to 65 with acute or convalescent COVID-19. CDR3 coding DNA: TGTGCCAGCAGTCCGACAGCCGGCTATCAGCCCCAGCATTTT. Translating gives CASSPTAGYQPQHF.